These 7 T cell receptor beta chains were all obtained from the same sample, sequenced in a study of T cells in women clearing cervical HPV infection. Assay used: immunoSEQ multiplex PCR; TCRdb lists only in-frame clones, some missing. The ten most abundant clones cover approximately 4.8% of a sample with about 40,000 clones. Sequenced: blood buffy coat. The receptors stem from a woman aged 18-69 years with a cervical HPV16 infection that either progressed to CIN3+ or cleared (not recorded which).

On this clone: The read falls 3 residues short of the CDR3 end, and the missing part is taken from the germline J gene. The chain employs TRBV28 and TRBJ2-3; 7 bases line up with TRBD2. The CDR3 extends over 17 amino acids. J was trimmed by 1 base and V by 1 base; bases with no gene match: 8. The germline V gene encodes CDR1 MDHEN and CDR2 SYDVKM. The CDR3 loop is CASSLLGQSGGTDTQYF. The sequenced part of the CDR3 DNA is TGTGCCAGCAGTTTATTAGGTCAGAGCGGGGGCACAGATACG.

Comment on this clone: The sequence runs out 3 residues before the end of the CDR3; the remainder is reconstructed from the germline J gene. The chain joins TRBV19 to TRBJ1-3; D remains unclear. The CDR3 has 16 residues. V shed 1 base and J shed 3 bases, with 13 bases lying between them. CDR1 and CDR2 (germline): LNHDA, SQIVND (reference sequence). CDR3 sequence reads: CASSIAAYESGNTIYF. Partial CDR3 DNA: TGTGCCAGTAGTATAGCCGCCTACGAAAGTGGAAACACC.

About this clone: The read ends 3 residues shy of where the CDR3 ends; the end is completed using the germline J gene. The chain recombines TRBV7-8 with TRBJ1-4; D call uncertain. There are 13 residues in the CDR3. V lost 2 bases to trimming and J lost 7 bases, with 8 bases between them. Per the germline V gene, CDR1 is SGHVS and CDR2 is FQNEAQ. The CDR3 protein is CASSLFGVEKLFF. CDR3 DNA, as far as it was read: TGTGCCAGCAGCTTATTCGGGGTTGAAAAA.

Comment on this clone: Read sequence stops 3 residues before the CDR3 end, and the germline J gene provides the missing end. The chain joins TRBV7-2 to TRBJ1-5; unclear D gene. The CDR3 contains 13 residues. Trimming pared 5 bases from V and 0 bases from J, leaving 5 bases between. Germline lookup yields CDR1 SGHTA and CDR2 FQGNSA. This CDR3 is CASSRYSNQPQHF. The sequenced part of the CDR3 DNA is TGTGCCAGCAGCCGTTATAGCAATCAGCCC.

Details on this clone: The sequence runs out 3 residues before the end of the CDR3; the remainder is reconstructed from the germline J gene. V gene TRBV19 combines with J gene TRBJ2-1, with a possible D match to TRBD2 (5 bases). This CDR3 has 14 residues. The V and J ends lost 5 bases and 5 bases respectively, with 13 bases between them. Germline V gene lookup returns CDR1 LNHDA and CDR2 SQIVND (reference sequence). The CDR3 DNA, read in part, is TGTGCCAGTAGTCCGTTGAGACTAAACAATGAG. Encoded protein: CASSPLRLNNE. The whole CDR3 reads CASSPLRLNNEQFF.

The part of the CDR3 DNA that was read is TGTGCCAGCAGCCAAGATCTCCAGGGCGCCTATGGC. It is translated as CASSQDLQGAYG. The full CDR3 sequence reads CASSQDLQGAYGYTF. This chain links TRBV14 with TRBJ1-2; weak D call: TRBD1 (5 bases). The CDR3 extends 3 residues past the end of the read, so its final part is completed from the germline J gene. The V gene lost 0 bases and the J gene lost 4 bases, with 12 bases spanning the gap. Germline loops: CDR1 SGHDN, CDR2 FVKESK. The CDR3 runs to 15 residues.

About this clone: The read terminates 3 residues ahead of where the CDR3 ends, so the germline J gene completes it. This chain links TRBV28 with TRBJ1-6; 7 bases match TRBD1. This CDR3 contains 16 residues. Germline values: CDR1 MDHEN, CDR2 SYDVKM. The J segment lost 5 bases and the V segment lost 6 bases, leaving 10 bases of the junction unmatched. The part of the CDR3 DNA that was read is TGTGCCAGCAGCCCTCGACAGGGTGAGAATAATTCACCC. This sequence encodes CASSPRQGENNSP. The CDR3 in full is CASSPRQGENNSPLHF.